This T cell receptor (beta chain) was recovered during a study of Ad26.COV2.S vaccination and SARS-CoV-2 variants. Study as a whole: As a participant in COV1001, the donor was in the Ad26.COV2.S trial arm. Whole-study results and caveats: The TCR breadth and depth analyses may have produced an underestimate of total T cell responses. People who got the vaccine had more spike-specific TCR breadth than people who got placebo.

V lost 6 bases to trimming and J lost 0 bases; unmatched junction nucleotides: 7. The CDR3 runs 17 residues. CDR1 SGHTA and CDR2 FQGNSA come from the germline V gene. Treatment denoted: some 19 received Ad26.COV2.S at low or high dose, single or two shots; several received placebo; per-sample allocation not given. Specimen acquisition occurred on day 63 following the initial vaccine or placebo injection. The individual, an adult aged 18-55 years, was a donor in Boston. The protocol was immunoSEQ multiplex PCR, while the TCRdb copy is restricted to in-frame clones and leaves out a portion. The table has 300,000 to 350,000 clones, 85% to 90% seen once. As regards this clone: Antigen unknown.

The sequence derives from a person between 18 and 65 years old who received the Ad26.COV2.S COVID-19 vaccine or a placebo. J is TRBJ2-2 and V is TRBV7-2; TRBD2 matches 10 bases. Sample: peripheral blood, taken in a trial of Ad26.COV2.S vaccine versus placebo. The chain's CDR3 is CASSTLTSGANTGELFF. The CDR3 DNA follows: TGTGCCAGCAGTACCTTAACTAGCGGGGCGAACACCGGGGAGCTGTTTTTT.